This T cell receptor (beta chain) appears in the sequencing data of a study of cytomegalovirus exposure and HLA in healthy donors (dated by TCRdb to the late 2010s). Notes on the research overall: An earlier analysis of fewer than 750 of the donors reported 250 to 350 Gb of sequence data and 117 million unique TCR beta sequences obtained from roughly 170 million T cells. Genome-wide SNP genotypes for about 65% of the 666 donors were used in a later genetic analysis, which treated that subset as a discovery cohort. To predict cytomegalovirus infection status, the study combined high-throughput TCR immunosequencing, statistical association of individual TCRs with disease status, and machine learning. Along with the approximately 670-subject first cohort, a separate validation cohort of over a hundred different subjects was used. A later analysis re-analyzed previously published TCR beta repertoires from 550 to 700 donors and added high-resolution HLA genotyping to study TCR occurrence patterns. HLA typing included class I and class II loci at four-digit resolution. A handful of DR-DQ haplotypes were handled as single units for association and clustering because linkage in the cohort was strong. Of the approximately 400 genotyped donors, over 65% fell in the genetic ancestry cluster associated with self-reported Caucasian donors. In an earlier analysis of 587 of the donors, high-throughput TCR beta sequencing was used to judge whether each TCR beta V gene segment behaved as functional or pseudogenic. The aim of the study was to test whether cataloging public T cell receptors could identify signatures of past pathogen exposure. All discovery cohort repertoires had been generated using a single sequencing platform. Donor age, sex, ethnicity and CMV serostatus were compiled alongside the repertoire data. Approximately 300 gigabases of sequencing data and tens of millions of unique TCR sequences were included in an early release covering 550 to 650 HLA-typed donors. Rather than using new phenotypic data, the later analysis identified candidate immune exposures from TCR beta sequences and from how often those sequences occurred across donors. On average, roughly 200,000 unique TCR beta nucleotide sequences were sequenced per donor among a few hundred genotyped donors of the cohort, with about 17% of those sequences being non-productive. The study profiled the T cell repertoires of more than 500 subjects by immunosequencing and related them to cytomegalovirus serostatus. Typing coverage varied by locus: roughly 629-630 donors for A, B, C, DRB1 and DQB1; 522 for DQA1; around 570 for DPA1; about 450 for DPB1. The paper's findings and limits, for the study overall: An earlier analysis of approximately 570 of the donors showed that most TCR beta V segments appeared in productive rearrangements either about 90% or about 30% of the time, which broadly matched IMGT annotations. In a later analysis, TCR association rates were found to vary across HLA loci, with the most associated TCRs seen for DRB1 alleles and the fewest for HLA-C alleles. At a false discovery rate of 0.05, a later analysis linked 15,000 to 20,000 TCR beta sequences to specific HLA alleles. When HLA alleles, especially DR and DQ, strongly co-occurred, TCR associations were difficult to assign to individual alleles. In a later analysis, most CMV-associated TCR beta chains were found to appear HLA-restricted, with HLA associations seemingly driven largely by CMV exposure. Sequencing depth was assumed to be roughly uniform across donors in the presence/absence analyses, though that assumption may not hold. A further reported finding was that TCR beta sequences accurately predicted the HLA-A and HLA-B alleles for most subjects in the first cohort. CMV serostatus was the only immune exposure information available for the cohort. A group of highly shared sequence variants was considered likely to be a technical artifact of the sequencing pipeline. Some IMGT-functional V segments, including TRBV6-2 and TRBV6-3, could not be told apart with the 87-base-pair reads, so those segments were excluded. Several of the top co-occurrence clusters appeared to be linked to parvovirus B19, influenza, CMV and Epstein-Barr virus, according to a later analysis. A total of 164 TCR beta chains were listed by the study as associated with cytomegalovirus. In a later analysis, HLA-associated TCR beta chains were found to be more clonally expanded and to have lower generation probabilities than equally common non-associated chains. Linkage disequilibrium might explain the correlated functional status among segregating V segments, but an unknown experimental factor could not be ruled out. About 17 rarely observed V segments, including chromosome 9 orphons, were excluded from the earlier analysis of several hundred of the donors because counts were too low. According to the authors, the approach could potentially be generalized to other disease states and immunological phenotypes. Because HLA typing was unavailable for some donors at each locus, only the typed subset was used in association tests. While some public TCRs were present in many individuals, most TCR sequences turned up only very rarely across donors. In both the original and validation cohorts, the classifier was reported to diagnose cytomegalovirus status with high specificity and sensitivity. In a later genetic analysis, fewer N-insertions in productive TCRs were reported among donors in an Asian-associated ancestry cluster than the roughly 700-donor mean. V-gene and J-gene trimming of TCR beta chains was associated with a missense DCLRE1C variant in a later genetic analysis, and the association was replicated in an independent cohort. The cohort was sequenced for TCR beta chains only, and without alpha or paired-chain data the features that could be detected were limited. In vitro tests confirmed that a few of the cytomegalovirus-associated TCR beta chains recognize cytomegalovirus antigens.

V has 3 bases trimmed and J has 7 bases trimmed; junction bases matching no gene number 3. Including cysteine and phenylalanine, the CDR3 has 13 amino acids. Only the CDR3 portion is preserved as DNA: 39 bases, with reading frame beginning at the first base. Sequences LNHDA (CDR1) and SQIVND (CDR2) are obtained from the germline V gene (reference sequence). The method was the immunoSEQ multiplex PCR assay. A mixture of 60 forward primers for TCR Vbeta segments and 13 reverse primers for TCR Jbeta segments was used in the multiplex PCR. A multiplex PCR assay on genomic DNA amplified the CDR3 region of rearranged TCR beta genes. Amplified TCR beta libraries were sequenced as 87-base-pair reads on the Illumina HiSeq System. The authors processed their data as follows. In a later analysis, tens of millions of unique TCR beta chains were counted across the approximately 620 repertoires, and roughly 11 million of these chains were shared by at least two donors. Raw reads were error-corrected and collapsed into unique sequences by a nearest-neighbor algorithm in which closely related sequences were merged to remove PCR and sequencing errors. To assign V, D and J gene segments, CDR3 sequences were aligned to IMGT reference sequences. Each retained sequence needed at least a six-nucleotide match to both a V gene segment and a J gene segment. A rearrangement counted as productive if the CDR3 had no stop codons and remained in frame with V and J, and every other rearrangement counted as non-productive. Following IMGT convention, CDR3 was defined as the stretch from the second conserved V-encoded cysteine to the conserved J-encoded phenylalanine. The earlier analysis of about 560 of the donors excluded any sequence lacking an unambiguous match to a single V gene segment. In an earlier analysis of several hundred of the donors, V segments were called functional above 56.7% productive rearrangements and were called segregating when the between-donor standard deviation exceeded 5%. A statistical classification framework was built for diagnosing cytomegalovirus status from the catalog of TCR beta chain sequences. In a later analysis, V and J genes were assigned by comparing TCR nucleotide sequences against IMGT/GENE-DB human TR gene sequences. A later analysis assigned CDR3 sequences and most-parsimonious VDJ recombination scenarios with the TCRdist pipeline. A later analysis defined each TCR beta chain by its CDR3 amino acid sequence plus V-gene family, and excluded reads lacking a unique V-gene family. To address suspected cross-contamination and a sequencing artifact, a later analysis removed some 620 highly shared, low-generation-probability nucleotide sequences. In a later analysis, a clonal expansion index for each public chain was calculated from normalized within-repertoire ranks of inferred template counts. In a later analysis, generation probabilities were computed using a VDJ recombination model fitted to out-of-frame rearrangements, and the results were checked against IGoR. In a later analysis, hypergeometric tests were used to score TCR-TCR, TCR-HLA and TCR-CMV co-occurrence, with a repertoire-size bias correction applied to TCR pairs. A later analysis estimated false discovery rates by permuting HLA or CMV assignments 20 times. In a later analysis, co-occurring TCRs were grouped using DBSCAN, and TCRdist sequence similarity was added for clustering within HLA-allele-positive subsets. For co-occurrence clustering, repertoires with fewer than 30,000 or more than 120,000 public chains were excluded, along with a handful of repertoires with anomalous nucleotide sharing. TCRdb limited this immuneACCESS table to in-frame rearrangements with V and J called. A share of clones is missing; checked studies link under half to unresolved V genes, and the rest is unexplained. V and J calls and clone size are given by that table; D and trimming were obtained from the DNA. For this sample the table gives fewer than 150,000 clones, of which 78% were detected only once. Less than 3.5% of the sample is taken by the ten largest.

In total, fewer than 750 healthy bone marrow donors made up the cohort. At the time of sampling, all cohort members were nominally healthy, though unrecorded immune exposures were likely present. The donor was CMV seronegative and was included in the group of a few hundred seronegative cohort members. A peripheral blood sample was collected from each donor, and TCR beta sequencing was performed on peripheral blood mononuclear cells. Genomic DNA extraction from the blood cell samples was performed with the Qiagen DNeasy Blood Extraction Kit. To note about this clone: It lacks a known antigen. No much larger clone exists at a distance of one base, and base qualities are not known.

The TCR originated in a male donor in good health and CMV-seronegative. The sequence is built from TRBV19 and TRBJ1-2, and TRBD1 matches 9 of the central bases. The sequenced material came from PBMCs. This receptor carries the CDR3 CASSIGTGRGYTF. Read as DNA, the sequence is TGTGCCAGTAGTATTGGGACAGGGCGTGGCTACACCTTC. When the CDR3 is completed using the reference TRBV19 and TRBJ1-2 genes on either side, the full variable domain is DGGITQSPKYLFRKEGQNVTLSCEQNLNHDAMYWYRQDPGQGLRLIYYSQIVNDFQKGDIAEGYSVSREKKESFPLTVTSAQKNPTAFYLCASSIGTGRGYTFGSGTRLTVV.